The present T cell receptor (beta chain) was sequenced within a study of blood T cell repertoires in COVID-19. Study processing details: From reference gene primer amplification, estimates of nucleated cell counts were derived. Sequencing was performed with immunoSEQ multiplex PCR; in TCRdb, only in-frame clones are kept and a portion is missing. D and trimming were read from the DNA, whereas the V and J calls and clone size are those reported in that table. The sample yields about 430,000 clones, around nine tenths seen once. Assignments of participants to cohorts depended upon their own reported clinical history. A case of COVID-19 had been met by exposed participants within 2 weeks before study entry. There are 14 residues in the CDR3. Germline V lookup: CDR1 SGHAT, CDR2 FQNNGV. Losses at the gene ends were 2 bases for V and 2 bases for J; bases not matched to a gene: 3.

Sequenced input: PBMCs or T cells enriched from blood (not recorded which). The chain couples TRBV11-2 to TRBJ2-7; 7 bases are shared with TRBD1. The TCR originated in a woman under 30 who had been exposed to COVID-19. The CDR3 protein is CASSLSTGTYEQYF. The CDR3 DNA is TGTGCCAGCAGCTTATCGACAGGGACCTACGAGCAGTACTTC.